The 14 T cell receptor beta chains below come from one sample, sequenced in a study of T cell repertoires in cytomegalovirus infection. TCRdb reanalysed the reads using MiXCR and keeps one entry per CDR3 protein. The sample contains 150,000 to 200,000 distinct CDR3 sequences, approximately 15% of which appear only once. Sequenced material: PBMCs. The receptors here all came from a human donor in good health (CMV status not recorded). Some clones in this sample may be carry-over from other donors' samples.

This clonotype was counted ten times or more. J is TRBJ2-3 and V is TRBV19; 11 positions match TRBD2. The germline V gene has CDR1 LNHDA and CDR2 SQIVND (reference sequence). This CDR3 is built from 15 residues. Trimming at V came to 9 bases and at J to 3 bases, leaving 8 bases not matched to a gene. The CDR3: CASLPSGRRTDTQYF. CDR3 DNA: TGTGCCAGCCTTCCTAGCGGGAGGAGGACAGATACGCAGTATTTT.

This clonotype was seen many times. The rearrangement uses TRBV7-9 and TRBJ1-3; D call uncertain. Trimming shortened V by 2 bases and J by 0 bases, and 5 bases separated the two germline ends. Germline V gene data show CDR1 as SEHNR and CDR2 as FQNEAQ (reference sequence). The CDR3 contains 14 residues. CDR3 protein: CASSLLVSGNTIYF. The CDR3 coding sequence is TGTGCCAGCAGCTTATTAGTCTCTGGAAACACCATATATTTT.

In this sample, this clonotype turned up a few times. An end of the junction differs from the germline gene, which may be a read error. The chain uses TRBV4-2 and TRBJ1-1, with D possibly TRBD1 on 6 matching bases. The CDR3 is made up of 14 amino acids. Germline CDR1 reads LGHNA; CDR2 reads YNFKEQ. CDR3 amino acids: CASSKEGGYTEAFF. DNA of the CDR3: TGTGCCAGCAGCAAAGAAGGGGGGTACACTGAAGCTTTCTTT.

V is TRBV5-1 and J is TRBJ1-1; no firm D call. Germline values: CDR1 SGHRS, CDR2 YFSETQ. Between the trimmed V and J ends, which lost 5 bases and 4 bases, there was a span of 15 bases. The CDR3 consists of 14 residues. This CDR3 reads CASRSDVMITEAFF. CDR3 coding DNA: TGCGCCAGCAGGAGCGACGTAATGATCACTGAAGCTTTCTTT.

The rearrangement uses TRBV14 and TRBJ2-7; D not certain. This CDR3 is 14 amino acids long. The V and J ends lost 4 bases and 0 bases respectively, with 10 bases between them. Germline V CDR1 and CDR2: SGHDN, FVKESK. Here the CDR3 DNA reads TGTGCCAGCAGCCCTCGACCGAGCTCCTACGAGCAGTACTTC. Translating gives CASSPRPSSYEQYF.

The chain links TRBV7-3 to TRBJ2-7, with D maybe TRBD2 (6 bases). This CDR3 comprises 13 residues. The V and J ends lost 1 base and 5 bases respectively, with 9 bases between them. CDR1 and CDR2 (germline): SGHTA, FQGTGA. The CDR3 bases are TGTGCCAGCAGCTTAAGGAGGGGCGACGAGCAGTACTTC. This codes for CASSLRRGDEQYF.

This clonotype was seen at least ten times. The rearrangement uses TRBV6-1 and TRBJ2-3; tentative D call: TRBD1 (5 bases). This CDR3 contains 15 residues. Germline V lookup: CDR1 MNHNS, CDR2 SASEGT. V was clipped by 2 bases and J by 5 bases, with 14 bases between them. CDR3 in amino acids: CASSEHVRDGDTQYF. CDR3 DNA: TGTGCCAGCAGTGAACATGTCAGGGATGGAGATACGCAGTATTTT.

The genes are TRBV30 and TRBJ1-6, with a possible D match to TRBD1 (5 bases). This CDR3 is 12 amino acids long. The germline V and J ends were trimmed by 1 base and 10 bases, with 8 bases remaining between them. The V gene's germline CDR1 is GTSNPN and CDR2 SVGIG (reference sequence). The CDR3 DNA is TGTGCCTGGAGTGAGGGGAGATCACCCCTCCACTTT. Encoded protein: CAWSEGRSPLHF.

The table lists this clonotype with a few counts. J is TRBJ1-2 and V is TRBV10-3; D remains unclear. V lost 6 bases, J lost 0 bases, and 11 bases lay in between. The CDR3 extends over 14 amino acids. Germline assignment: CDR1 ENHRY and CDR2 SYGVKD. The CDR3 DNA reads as TGTGCCATCAGGGAACAGAGTGCTAACTATGGCTACACCTTC. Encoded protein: CAIREQSANYGYTF.

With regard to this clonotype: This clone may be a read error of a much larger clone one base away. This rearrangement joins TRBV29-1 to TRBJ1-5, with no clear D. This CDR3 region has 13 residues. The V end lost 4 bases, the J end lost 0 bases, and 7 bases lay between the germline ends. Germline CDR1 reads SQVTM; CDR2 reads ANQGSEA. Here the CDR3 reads CSVGEYSNQPQHF. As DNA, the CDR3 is TGCAGCGTTGGGGAGTATAGCAATCAGCCCCAGCATTTT.

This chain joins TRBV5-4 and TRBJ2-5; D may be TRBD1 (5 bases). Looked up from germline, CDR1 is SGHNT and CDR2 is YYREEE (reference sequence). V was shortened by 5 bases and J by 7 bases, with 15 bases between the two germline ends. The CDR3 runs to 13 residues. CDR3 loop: CASRQASLATQYF. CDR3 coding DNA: TGTGCCAGCAGACAGGCGAGTTTAGCGACCCAGTACTTC.

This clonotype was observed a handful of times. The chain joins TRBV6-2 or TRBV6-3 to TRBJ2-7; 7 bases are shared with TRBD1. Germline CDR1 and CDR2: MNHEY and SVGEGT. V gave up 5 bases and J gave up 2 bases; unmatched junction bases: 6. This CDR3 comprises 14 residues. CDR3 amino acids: CASSHGDRPYEQYF. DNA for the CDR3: TGTGCCAGCAGTCACGGGGACAGACCCTACGAGCAGTACTTC.

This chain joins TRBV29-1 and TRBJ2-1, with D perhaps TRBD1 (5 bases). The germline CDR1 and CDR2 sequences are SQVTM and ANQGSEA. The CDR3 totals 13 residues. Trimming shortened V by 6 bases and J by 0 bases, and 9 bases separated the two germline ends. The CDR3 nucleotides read TGCAGCGTAGGGGCGAGCTCCTACAATGAGCAGTTCTTC. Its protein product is CSVGASSYNEQFF.

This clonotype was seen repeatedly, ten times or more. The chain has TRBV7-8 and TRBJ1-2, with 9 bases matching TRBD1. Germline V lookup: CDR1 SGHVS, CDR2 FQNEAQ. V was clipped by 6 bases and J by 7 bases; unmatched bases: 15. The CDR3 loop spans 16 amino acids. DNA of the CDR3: TGTGCCAGCAGTTCAGGACCGGGACAGGGATACTCTGGCTACACCTTC. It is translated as CASSSGPGQGYSGYTF.